This TCR beta chain was sequenced in a study of low-dose radiotherapy and immunotherapy resistance in tumors. Study-wide background: The study gave Cohort 2 1 Gy per fraction every two weeks, totaling 13 Gy over 26 weeks. Participants were given intravenous cyclophosphamide 200 mg/m2 every two weeks, one day before radiation and immunotherapy.

TRAV- and TRBV-specific primers, spanning alpha and beta chains, primed first-strand cDNA. Amplification, which lasted roughly 20 PCR cycles, used a constant-region primer and V-primer adapter to amplify TCRs. TCRdb redid the calling of the reads with MiXCR, one entry per CDR3 protein. The table shows about 64,000 distinct CDR3 sequences, with 26% occurring only once. Sample time point: before trial treatment. V was clipped by 6 bases and J by 0 bases, with 13 bases between them. The length of the CDR3 is 15 residues. Germline V gene lookup returns CDR1 SGHNT and CDR2 YYREEE (reference sequence). The TCR originated in a male donor with rectosigmoid adenocarcinoma. The sequences come from PBMCs, collected before treatment. V gene TRBV5-4 combines with J gene TRBJ2-1; D is possibly TRBD2 (5 bases). DNA of the CDR3: TGTGCCAGCATCCCCCCTGGGAGCTCCTACAATGAGCAGTTCTTC. It is translated as CASIPPGSSYNEQFF.